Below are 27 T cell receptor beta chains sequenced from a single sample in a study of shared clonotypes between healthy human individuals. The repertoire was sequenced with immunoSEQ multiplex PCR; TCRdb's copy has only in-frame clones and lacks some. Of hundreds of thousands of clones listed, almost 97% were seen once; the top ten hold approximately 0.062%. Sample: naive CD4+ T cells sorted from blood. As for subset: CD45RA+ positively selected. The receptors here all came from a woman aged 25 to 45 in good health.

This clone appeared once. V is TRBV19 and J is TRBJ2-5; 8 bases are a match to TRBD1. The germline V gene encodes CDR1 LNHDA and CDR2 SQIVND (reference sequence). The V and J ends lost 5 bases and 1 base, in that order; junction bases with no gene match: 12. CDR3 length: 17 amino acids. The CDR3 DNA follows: TGTGCCAGTAGTTATGCAGGGGGCTCGGGGTTCCAAGAGACCCAGTACTTC. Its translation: CASSYAGGSGFQETQYF.

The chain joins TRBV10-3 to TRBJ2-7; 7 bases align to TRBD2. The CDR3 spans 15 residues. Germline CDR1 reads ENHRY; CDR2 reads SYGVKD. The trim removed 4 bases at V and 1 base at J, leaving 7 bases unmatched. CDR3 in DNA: TGTGCCATCAGTGGCGGCCTAGCGGTTTCCTACGAGCAGTACTTC. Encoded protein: CAISGGLAVSYEQYF.

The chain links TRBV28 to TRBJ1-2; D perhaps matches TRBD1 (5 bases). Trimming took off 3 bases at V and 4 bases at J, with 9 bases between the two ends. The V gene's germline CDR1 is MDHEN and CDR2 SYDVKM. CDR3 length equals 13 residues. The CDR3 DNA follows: TGTGCCAGCAGTTTGGGGCGGGGCTATGGCTACACCTTC. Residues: CASSLGRGYGYTF.

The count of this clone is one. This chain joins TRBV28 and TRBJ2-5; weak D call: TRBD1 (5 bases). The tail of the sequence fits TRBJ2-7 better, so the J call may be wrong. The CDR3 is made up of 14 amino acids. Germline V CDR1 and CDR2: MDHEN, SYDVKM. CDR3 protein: CASISYGRVGEQYF. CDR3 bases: TGTGCCAGCATATCCTATGGCAGGGTCGGCGAGCAGTACTTC.

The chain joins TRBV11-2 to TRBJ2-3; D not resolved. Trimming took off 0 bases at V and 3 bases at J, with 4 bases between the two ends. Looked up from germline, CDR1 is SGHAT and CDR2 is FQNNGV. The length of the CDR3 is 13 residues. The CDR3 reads CASSLDYTDTQYF. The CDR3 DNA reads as TGTGCCAGCAGCTTAGACTATACAGATACGCAGTATTTT.

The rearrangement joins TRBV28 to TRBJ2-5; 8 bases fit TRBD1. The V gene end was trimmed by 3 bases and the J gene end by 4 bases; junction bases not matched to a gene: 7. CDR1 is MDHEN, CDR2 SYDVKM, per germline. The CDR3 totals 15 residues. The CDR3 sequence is CASSFGGQGGETQYF. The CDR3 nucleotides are TGTGCCAGCAGTTTTGGAGGACAGGGAGGAGAGACCCAGTACTTC.

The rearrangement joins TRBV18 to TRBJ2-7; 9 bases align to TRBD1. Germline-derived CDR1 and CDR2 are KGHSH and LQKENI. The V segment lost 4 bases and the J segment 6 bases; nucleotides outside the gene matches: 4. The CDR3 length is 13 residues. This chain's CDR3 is CASSQGQGSEQYF. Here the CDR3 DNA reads TGTGCCAGCTCACAGGGACAGGGCAGCGAGCAGTACTTC.

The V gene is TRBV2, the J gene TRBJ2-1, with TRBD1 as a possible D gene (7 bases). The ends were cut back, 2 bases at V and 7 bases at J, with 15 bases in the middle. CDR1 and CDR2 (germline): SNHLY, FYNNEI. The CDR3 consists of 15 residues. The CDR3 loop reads CASSERFPGGNEQFF. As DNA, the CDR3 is TGTGCCAGCAGTGAAAGGTTTCCAGGGGGGAATGAGCAGTTCTTC.

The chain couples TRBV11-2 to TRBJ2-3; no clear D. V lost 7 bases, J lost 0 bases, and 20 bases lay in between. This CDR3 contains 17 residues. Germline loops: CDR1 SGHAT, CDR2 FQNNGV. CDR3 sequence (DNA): TGTGCCAGCACCCCTTTTGGCGGCCGAACAAGCACAGATACGCAGTATTTT. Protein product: CASTPFGGRTSTDTQYF.

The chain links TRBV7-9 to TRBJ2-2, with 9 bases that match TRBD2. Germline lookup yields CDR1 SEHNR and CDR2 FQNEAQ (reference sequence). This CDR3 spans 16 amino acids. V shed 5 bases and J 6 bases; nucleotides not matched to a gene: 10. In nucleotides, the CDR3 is TGTGCCAGCAGCACTCAGGGGACTAGCTGGCCCGGGGAGCTGTTTTTT. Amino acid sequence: CASSTQGTSWPGELFF.

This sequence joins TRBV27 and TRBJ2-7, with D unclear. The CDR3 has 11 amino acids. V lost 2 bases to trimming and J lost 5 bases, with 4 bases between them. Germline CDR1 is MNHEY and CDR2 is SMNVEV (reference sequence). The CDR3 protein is CASSLVDEQYF. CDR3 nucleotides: TGTGCCAGCAGTTTAGTCGACGAGCAGTACTTC.

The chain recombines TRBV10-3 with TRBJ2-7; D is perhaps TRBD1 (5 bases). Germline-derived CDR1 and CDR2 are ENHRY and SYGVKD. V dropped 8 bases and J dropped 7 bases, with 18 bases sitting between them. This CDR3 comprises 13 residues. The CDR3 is CAIEMGQSGEQYF. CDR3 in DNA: TGTGCCATCGAAATGGGGCAGTCAGGGGAGCAGTACTTC.

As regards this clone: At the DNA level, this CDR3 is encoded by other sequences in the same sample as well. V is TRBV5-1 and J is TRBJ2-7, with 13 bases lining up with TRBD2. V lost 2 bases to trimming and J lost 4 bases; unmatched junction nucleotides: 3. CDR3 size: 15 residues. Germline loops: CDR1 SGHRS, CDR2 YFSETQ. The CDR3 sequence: CASSFGLAGVYEQYF. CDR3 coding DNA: TGCGCCAGCAGCTTTGGACTAGCGGGGGTGTACGAGCAGTACTTC.

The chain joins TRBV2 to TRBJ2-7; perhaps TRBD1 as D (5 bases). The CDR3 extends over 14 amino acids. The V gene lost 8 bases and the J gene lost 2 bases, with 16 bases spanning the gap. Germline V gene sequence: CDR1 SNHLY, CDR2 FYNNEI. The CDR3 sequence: CASSTQGSPYEQYF. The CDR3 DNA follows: TGTGCCAGCTCTACCCAGGGTTCTCCCTACGAGCAGTACTTC.

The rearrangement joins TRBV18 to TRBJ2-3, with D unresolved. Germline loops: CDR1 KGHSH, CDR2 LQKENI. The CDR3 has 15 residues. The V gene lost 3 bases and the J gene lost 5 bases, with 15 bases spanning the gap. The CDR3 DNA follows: TGTGCCAGCTCACCTACCAGACCTTCGGAAGATACGCAGTATTTT. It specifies CASSPTRPSEDTQYF.

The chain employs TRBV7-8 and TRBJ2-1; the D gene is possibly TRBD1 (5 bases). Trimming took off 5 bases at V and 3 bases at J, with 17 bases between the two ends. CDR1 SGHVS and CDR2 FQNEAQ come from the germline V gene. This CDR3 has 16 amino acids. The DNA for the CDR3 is TGTGCCAGCAGCCCAAATCCAGGGTTGGTCTACAATGAGCAGTTCTTC. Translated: CASSPNPGLVYNEQFF.

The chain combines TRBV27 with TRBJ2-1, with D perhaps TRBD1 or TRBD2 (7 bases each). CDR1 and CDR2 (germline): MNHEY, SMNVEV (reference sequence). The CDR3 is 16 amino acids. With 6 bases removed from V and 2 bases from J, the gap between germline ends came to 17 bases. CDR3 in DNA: TGTGCCAGCAGCAAGGGGGCGGGAGCCCCCTACAATGAGCAGTTCTTC. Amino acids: CASSKGAGAPYNEQFF.

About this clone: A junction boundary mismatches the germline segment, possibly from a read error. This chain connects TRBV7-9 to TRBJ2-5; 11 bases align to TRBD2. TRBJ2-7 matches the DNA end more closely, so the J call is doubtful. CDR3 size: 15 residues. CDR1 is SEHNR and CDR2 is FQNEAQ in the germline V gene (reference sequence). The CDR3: CASSLAGGSSYEQYF. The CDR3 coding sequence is TGTGCCAGCAGCCTAGCGGGAGGCAGCTCCTACGAGCAGTACTTC.

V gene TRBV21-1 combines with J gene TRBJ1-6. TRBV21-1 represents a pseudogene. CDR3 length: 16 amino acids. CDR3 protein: CASSNSRARSDSPLHF. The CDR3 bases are TGTGCCAGCAGCAATAGCAGAGCGCGTTCTGATTCACCCCTCCACTTT.

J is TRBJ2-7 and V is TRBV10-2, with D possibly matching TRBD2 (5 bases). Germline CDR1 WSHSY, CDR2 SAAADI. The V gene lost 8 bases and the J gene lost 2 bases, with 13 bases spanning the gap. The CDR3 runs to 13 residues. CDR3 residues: CASLQSGPYEQYF. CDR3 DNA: TGCGCCAGCTTACAGAGCGGACCCTACGAGCAGTACTTC.

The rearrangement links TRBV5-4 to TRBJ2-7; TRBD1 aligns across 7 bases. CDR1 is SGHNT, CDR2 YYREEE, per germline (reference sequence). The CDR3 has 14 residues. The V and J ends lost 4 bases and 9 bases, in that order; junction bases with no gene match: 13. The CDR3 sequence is CASSPGQVGSGQYF. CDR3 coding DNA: TGTGCCAGCAGCCCAGGACAGGTTGGGAGCGGGCAGTACTTC.

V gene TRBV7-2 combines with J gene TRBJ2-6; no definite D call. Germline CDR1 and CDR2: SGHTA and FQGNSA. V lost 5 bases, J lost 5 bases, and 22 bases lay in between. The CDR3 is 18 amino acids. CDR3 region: CASSHVSKQQSRANVLTF. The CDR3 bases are TGTGCCAGCAGCCATGTTTCCAAGCAACAAAGTCGGGCCAACGTCCTGACTTTC. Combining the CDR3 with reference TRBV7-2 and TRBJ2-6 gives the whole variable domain GAGVSQSPSNKVTEKGKDVELRCDPISGHTALYWYRQSLGQGLEFLIYFQGNSAPDKSGLPSDRFSAERTGGSVSTLTIQRTQQEDSAVYLCASSHVSKQQSRANVLTFGAGSRLTVL.

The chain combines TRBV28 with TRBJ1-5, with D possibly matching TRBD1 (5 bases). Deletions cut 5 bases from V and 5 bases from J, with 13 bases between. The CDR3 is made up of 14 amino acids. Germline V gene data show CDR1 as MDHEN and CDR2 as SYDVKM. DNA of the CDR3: TGTGCCAGCAGTCCCCGGACACGATATCAGCCCCAGCATTTT. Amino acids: CASSPRTRYQPQHF. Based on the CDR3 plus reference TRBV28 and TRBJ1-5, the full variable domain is DVKVTQSSRYLVKRTGEKVFLECVQDMDHENMFWYRQDPGLGLRLIYFSYDVKMKEKGDIPEGYSVSREKKERFSLILESASTNQTSMYLCASSPRTRYQPQHFGDGTRLSIL.

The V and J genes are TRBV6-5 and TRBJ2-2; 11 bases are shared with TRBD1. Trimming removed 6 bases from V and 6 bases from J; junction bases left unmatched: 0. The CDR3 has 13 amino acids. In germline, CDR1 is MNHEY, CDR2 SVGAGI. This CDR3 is CASRGQGAGELFF. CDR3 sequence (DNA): TGTGCCAGCAGGGGACAGGGGGCCGGGGAGCTGTTTTTT.

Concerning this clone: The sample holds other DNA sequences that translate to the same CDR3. CDR3: CASSRGYTEAFF. In nucleotides, the CDR3 is TGTGCCAGCAGCCGGGGGTACACTGAAGCTTTCTTT. The chain employs TRBV28 and TRBJ1-1, with D possibly matching TRBD1 (5 bases). This CDR3 has 12 amino acids. The germline V gene has CDR1 MDHEN and CDR2 SYDVKM. The germline V and J ends were trimmed by 6 bases and 3 bases, with 8 bases remaining between them.

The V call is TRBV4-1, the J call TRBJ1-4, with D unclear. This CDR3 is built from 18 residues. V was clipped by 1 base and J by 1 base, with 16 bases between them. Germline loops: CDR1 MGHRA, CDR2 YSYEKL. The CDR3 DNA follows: TGCGCCAGCAGCCAAGCGTCGGCATCGAGTTTAACTAATGAAAAACTGTTTTTT. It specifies CASSQASASSLTNEKLFF.

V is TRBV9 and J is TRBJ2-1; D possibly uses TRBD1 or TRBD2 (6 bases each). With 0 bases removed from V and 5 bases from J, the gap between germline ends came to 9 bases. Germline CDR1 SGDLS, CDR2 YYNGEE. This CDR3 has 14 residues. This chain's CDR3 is CASSVGGANNEQFF. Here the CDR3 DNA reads TGTGCCAGCAGCGTAGGGGGGGCAAACAATGAGCAGTTCTTC.